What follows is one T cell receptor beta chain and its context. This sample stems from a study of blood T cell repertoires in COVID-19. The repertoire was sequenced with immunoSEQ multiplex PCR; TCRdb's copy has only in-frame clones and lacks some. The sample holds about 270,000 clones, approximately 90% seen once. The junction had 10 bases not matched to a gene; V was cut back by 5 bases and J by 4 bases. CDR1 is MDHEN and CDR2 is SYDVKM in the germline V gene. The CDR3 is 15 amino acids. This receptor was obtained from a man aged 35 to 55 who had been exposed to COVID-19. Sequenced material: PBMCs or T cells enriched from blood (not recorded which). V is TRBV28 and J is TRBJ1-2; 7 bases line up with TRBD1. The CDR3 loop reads CASSQTGPTPYGYTF. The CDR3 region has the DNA TGTGCCAGCAGTCAGACAGGGCCGACTCCCTATGGCTACACCTTC.